This entry concerns a single TCR beta chain. The antigen is not known. The sample belongs to a study of T cell responses to AZD1222 COVID-19 vaccine. Sequencing used immunoSEQ multiplex PCR; TCRdb keeps in-frame clones, though not all of them. Among 100,000 or so clones, about 89% were seen once, and the ten largest hold 15% to 20%. Study-wide results and limits: Repertoire sampling was restricted to post-peak T cell response timepoints. Mostly white British, mostly female donors; authors suggested clonal diversity may be underestimated. Spike-wide vaccine-associated CD4 TCRs dominated at 160-218 and 743-854.

This CDR3 contains 15 residues. From germline, CDR1 is LNHDA and CDR2 SQIVND (reference sequence). Trimming shortened V by 3 bases and J by 1 base, and 9 bases separated the two germline ends. Sequences were derived from peripheral blood, sampled on day 0 of AZD1222 vaccination. The receptor comes from an adult in good health. V usage is TRBV19 and J usage is TRBJ2-2; D is possibly TRBD2 (6 bases). The CDR3 DNA reads as TGTGCCAGTAGTATCAAAGCGGGGAACACCGGGGAGCTGTTTTTT. Translated, it gives CASSIKAGNTGELFF.